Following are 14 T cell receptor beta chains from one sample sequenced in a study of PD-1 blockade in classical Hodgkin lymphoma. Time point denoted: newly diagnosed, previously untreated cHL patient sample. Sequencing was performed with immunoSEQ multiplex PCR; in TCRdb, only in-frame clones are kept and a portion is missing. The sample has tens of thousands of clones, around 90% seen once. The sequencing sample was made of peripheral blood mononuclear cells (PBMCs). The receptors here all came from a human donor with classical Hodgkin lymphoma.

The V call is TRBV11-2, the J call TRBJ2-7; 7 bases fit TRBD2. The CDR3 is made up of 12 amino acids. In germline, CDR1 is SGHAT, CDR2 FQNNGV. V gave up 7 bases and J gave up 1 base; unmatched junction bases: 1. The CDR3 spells CASTSGSYEQYF. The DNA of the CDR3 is TGTGCCAGCACTAGCGGATCCTACGAGCAGTACTTC.

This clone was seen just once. The CDR3 DNA reads TGTGCCAGCAGTTACCGGGGACCTGAAGATACGCAGTATTTT. As protein: CASSYRGPEDTQYF. The rearrangement joins TRBV6-5 to TRBJ2-3; D may match TRBD1 or TRBD2 (5 bases each). Trimming shortened V by 2 bases and J by 5 bases, and 11 bases separated the two germline ends. Germline CDR1 reads MNHEY; CDR2 reads SVGAGI. The CDR3 spans 14 residues.

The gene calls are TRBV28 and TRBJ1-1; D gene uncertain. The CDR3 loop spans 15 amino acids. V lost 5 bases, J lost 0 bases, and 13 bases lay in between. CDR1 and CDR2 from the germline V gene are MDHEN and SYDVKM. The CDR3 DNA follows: TGTGCCAGCAGTCCGACCTTTTCCATGAACACTGAAGCTTTCTTT. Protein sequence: CASSPTFSMNTEAFF.

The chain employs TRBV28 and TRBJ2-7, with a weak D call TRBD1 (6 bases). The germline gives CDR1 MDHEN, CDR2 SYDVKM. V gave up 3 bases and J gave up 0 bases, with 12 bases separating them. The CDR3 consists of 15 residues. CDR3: CASSFQSRGSYEQYF. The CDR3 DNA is TGTGCCAGCAGTTTCCAGTCCAGGGGCTCCTACGAGCAGTACTTC.

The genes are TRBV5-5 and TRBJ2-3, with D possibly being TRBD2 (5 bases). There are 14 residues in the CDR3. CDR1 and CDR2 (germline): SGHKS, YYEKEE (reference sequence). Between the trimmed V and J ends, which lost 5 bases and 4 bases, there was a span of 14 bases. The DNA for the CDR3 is TGTGCCAGCAGGCCCCCTGGGAGCGCAGATACGCAGTATTTT. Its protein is CASRPPGSADTQYF.

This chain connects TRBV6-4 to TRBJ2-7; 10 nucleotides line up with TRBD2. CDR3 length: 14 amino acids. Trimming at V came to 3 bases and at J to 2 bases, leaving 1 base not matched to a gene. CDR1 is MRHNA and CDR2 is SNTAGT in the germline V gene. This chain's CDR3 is CASSELAGPYEQYF. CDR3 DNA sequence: TGTGCCAGCAGTGAACTAGCGGGGCCCTACGAGCAGTACTTC.

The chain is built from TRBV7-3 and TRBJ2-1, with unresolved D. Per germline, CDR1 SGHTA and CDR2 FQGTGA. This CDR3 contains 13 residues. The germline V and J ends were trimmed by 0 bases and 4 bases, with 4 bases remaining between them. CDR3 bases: TGTGCCAGCAGCTTAACCGGGTACAATGAGCAGTTCTTC. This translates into CASSLTGYNEQFF.

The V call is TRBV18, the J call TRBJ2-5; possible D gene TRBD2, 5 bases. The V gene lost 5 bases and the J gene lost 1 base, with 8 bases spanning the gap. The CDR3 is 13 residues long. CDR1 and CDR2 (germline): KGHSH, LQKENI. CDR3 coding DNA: TGTGCCAGCTCATCCGGGATCCAAGAGACCCAGTACTTC. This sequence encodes CASSSGIQETQYF. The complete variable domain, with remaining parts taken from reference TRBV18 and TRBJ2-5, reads NAGVMQNPRHLVRRRGQEARLRCSPMKGHSHVYWYRQLPEEGLKFMVYLQKENIIDESGMPKERFSAEFPKEGPSILRIQQVVRGDSAAYFCASSSGIQETQYFGPGTRLLVL.

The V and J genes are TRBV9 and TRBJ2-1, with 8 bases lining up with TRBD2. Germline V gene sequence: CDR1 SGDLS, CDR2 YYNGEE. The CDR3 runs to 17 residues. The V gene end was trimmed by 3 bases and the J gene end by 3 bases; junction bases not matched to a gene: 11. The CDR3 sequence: CASSGPPAGGLYNEQFF. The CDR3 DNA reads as TGTGCCAGCAGCGGCCCCCCGGCGGGAGGCCTCTACAATGAGCAGTTCTTC.

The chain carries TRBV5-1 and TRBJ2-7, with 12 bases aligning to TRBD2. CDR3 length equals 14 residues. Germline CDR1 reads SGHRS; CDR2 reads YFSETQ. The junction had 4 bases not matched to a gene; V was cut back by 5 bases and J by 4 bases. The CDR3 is CASSSTSGSYEQYV. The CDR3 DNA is TGCGCCAGCAGTTCGACTAGCGGGAGTTACGAGCAGTACGTC.

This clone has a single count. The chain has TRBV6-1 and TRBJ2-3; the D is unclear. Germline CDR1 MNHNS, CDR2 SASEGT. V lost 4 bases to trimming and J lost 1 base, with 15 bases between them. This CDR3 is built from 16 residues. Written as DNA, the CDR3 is TGTGCCAGCAGTGCACTTGGCTTTAGGGGCACAGATACGCAGTATTTT. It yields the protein CASSALGFRGTDTQYF.

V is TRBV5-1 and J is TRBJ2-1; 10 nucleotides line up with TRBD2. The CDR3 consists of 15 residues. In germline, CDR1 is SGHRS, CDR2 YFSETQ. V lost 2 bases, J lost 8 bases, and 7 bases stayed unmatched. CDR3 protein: CASSLASGSGDEQFF. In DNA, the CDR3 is TGCGCCAGCAGCTTAGCTAGCGGGAGCGGCGATGAGCAGTTCTTC.

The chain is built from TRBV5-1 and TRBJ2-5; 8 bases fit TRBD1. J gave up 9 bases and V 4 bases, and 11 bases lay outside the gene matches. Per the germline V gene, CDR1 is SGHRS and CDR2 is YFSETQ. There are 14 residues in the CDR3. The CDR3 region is CASSPPGTQGAQYF. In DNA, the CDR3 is TGCGCCAGCAGCCCCCCCGGGACACAGGGGGCCCAGTACTTC.

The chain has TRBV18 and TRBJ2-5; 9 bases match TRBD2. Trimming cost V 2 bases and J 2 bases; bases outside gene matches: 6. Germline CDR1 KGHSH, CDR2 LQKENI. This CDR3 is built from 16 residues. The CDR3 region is CASSPGTSGSQETQYF. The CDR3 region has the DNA TGTGCCAGCTCACCAGGCACTAGCGGGTCTCAAGAGACCCAGTACTTC.